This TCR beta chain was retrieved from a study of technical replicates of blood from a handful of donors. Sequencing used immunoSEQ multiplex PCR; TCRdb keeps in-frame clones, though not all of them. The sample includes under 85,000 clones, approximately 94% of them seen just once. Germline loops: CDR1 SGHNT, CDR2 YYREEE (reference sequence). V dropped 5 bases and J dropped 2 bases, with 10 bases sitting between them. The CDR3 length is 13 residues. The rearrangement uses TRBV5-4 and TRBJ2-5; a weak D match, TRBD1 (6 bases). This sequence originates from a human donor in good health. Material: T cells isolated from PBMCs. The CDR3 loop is CASSRTDQETQYF. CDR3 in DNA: TGTGCCAGCAGTCGGACAGATCAAGAGACCCAGTACTTC.